This passage covers 19 T cell receptor beta chains from one sample sequenced in a study of preoperative IRX-2 immunotherapy in early breast cancer. Here immunoSEQ multiplex PCR was the method, and the copy in TCRdb shows in-frame clones only, minus some. The repertoire holds 25,000 to 30,000 clones, with nearly 90% as singletons. Treatment noted: preoperative locoregional IRX-2 cytokine immunotherapy. Sample collection was performed from a patient treated with IRX-2 immunotherapy. Receptors were obtained from a human donor with breast cancer.

The chain combines TRBV28 with TRBJ1-1; 12 bases are shared with TRBD1. The V and J ends lost 7 bases and 3 bases, in that order; junction bases with no gene match: 9. The germline V gene encodes CDR1 MDHEN and CDR2 SYDVKM. This CDR3 comprises 16 residues. The CDR3 protein is CASTNPGQGAYTEAFF. The CDR3, as DNA: TGTGCCAGCACAAATCCGGGACAGGGGGCCTACACTGAAGCTTTCTTT.

In this sample, this clone turned up once. The chain couples TRBV18 to TRBJ2-3, with TRBD1 matching over 8 bases. The CDR3 is made up of 16 amino acids. Germline trimming cut 3 bases from V and 0 bases from J; bases unmatched to any gene: 5. Germline V gives CDR1 KGHSH, CDR2 LQKENI. The CDR3 bases are TGTGCCAGCTCACCGCCCGGGACAGGTAGCACAGATACGCAGTATTTT. Its protein is CASSPPGTGSTDTQYF.

This clone was seen a single time. This rearrangement joins TRBV18 to TRBJ2-5; maybe TRBD1 (6 bases). CDR3 length: 14 residues. V was cut by 3 bases and J by 3 bases, with 11 bases left in between. CDR1 is KGHSH, CDR2 LQKENI, per germline. The CDR3 loop reads CASSPYREEETQYF. The CDR3 DNA reads TGTGCCAGCTCACCCTACAGGGAAGAAGAGACCCAGTACTTC.

The V gene is TRBV11-3, the J gene TRBJ1-1; no firm D call. The germline V and J ends were trimmed by 3 bases and 3 bases, with 8 bases remaining between them. The germline CDR1 and CDR2 sequences are SGHNT and YENEEA. This CDR3 has 13 amino acids. CDR3 in DNA: TGTGCCAGCAGCTTCGTACCGGACACTGAAGCTTTCTTT. Its protein product is CASSFVPDTEAFF.

V is TRBV18 and J is TRBJ2-7, with TRBD2 identical over 11 bases. V gave up 1 base and J gave up 1 base; unmatched junction bases: 18. CDR1 and CDR2 from the germline V gene are KGHSH and LQKENI. The CDR3 contains 21 residues. The CDR3 here is CASSPLSGKMTLAGGSYEQYF. The CDR3 nucleotides read TGTGCCAGCTCACCACTCAGTGGGAAAATGACCCTAGCGGGGGGATCCTACGAGCAGTACTTC. Full variable domain (rest looked up from reference TRBV18 and TRBJ2-7): NAGVMQNPRHLVRRRGQEARLRCSPMKGHSHVYWYRQLPEEGLKFMVYLQKENIIDESGMPKERFSAEFPKEGPSILRIQQVVRGDSAAYFCASSPLSGKMTLAGGSYEQYFGPGTRLTVT.

The rearrangement links TRBV6-1 to TRBJ1-4; D uncertain. The CDR3 extends over 16 amino acids. Germline assignment: CDR1 MNHNS and CDR2 SASEGT. Trimming stripped 2 bases from V and 5 bases from J, with 15 bases between. In DNA form, the CDR3 reads TGTGCCAGCAGTGAAAACGGTGACACACTAAATGAAAAACTGTTTTTT. The encoded protein is CASSENGDTLNEKLFF.

In DNA form, the CDR3 reads TGTGCCAGCAGCACGTACAATGAGCAGTTCTTC. As protein: CASSTYNEQFF. V gene TRBV7-8 combines with J gene TRBJ2-1, with D uncertain. In germline, CDR1 is SGHVS, CDR2 FQNEAQ. The V and J ends lost 5 bases and 4 bases respectively, with 3 bases between them. CDR3 length equals 11 residues.

The V and J genes are TRBV7-6 and TRBJ2-5; D is ambiguous. Germline CDR1 reads SGHVS; CDR2 reads FNYEAQ. The CDR3 extends over 14 amino acids. Trimming shortened V by 0 bases and J by 5 bases, and 10 bases separated the two germline ends. CDR3 DNA sequence: TGTGCCAGCAGCTTAGCGGTGGGCTCGGAGACCCAGTACTTC. Protein: CASSLAVGSETQYF.

The table lists this clone with a few counts. The J gene is TRBJ2-7, the V gene TRBV19; a possible D gene is TRBD1 (5 bases). Per the germline V gene, CDR1 is LNHDA and CDR2 is SQIVND (reference sequence). There are 16 residues in the CDR3. Trimming shortened V by 2 bases and J by 0 bases, and 14 bases separated the two germline ends. CDR3 bases: TGTGCCAGTAGTATACAGGAGACAGTCGCCTCCTACGAGCAGTACTTC. This encodes CASSIQETVASYEQYF.

The rearrangement joins TRBV5-1 to TRBJ2-3; maybe TRBD2 (5 bases). This CDR3 region has 18 residues. CDR1 and CDR2 (germline): SGHRS, YFSETQ. The V gene lost 1 base and the J gene lost 4 bases, with 22 bases spanning the gap. The CDR3 region is CASSLRIGLTGSPDTQYF. CDR3 nucleotides: TGCGCCAGCAGCTTGAGAATTGGGCTGACGGGATCCCCAGATACGCAGTATTTT.

The genes are TRBV5-4 and TRBJ2-1, with TRBD2 matching 8 bases. Germline trimming cut 6 bases from V and 0 bases from J; bases unmatched to any gene: 8. CDR1 is SGHNT and CDR2 is YYREEE in the germline V gene (reference sequence). This CDR3 has 16 residues. This CDR3 is CASTGSGMVSYNEQFF. CDR3 bases: TGTGCCAGCACCGGTAGCGGGATGGTCTCCTACAATGAGCAGTTCTTC.

The J gene is TRBJ2-1, the V gene TRBV28; 8 bases agree with TRBD2. This CDR3 region has 15 residues. J was trimmed by 8 bases and V by 10 bases; bases with no gene match: 16. The germline V gene encodes CDR1 MDHEN and CDR2 SYDVKM. The CDR3 bases are TGTGCCACCCGCCCGGGACTAGAGGGAAGGGATGAGCAGTTCTTC. This encodes CATRPGLEGRDEQFF.

The rearrangement joins TRBV6-1 to TRBJ1-4, with 9 bases matching TRBD1. There are 15 residues in the CDR3. Unmatched junction bases numbered 4, after V lost 4 bases and J lost 4 bases. Germline V gene lookup returns CDR1 MNHNS and CDR2 SASEGT. CDR3 loop: CASSGDRVGNEKLFF. The CDR3 DNA reads TGTGCCAGCAGTGGGGACAGGGTGGGTAATGAAAAACTGTTTTTT.

J is TRBJ2-1 and V is TRBV10-3; TRBD2 matches 11 bases. Germline trimming cut 3 bases from V and 9 bases from J; bases unmatched to any gene: 10. The CDR3 is 16 amino acids. CDR1 and CDR2 from the germline V gene are ENHRY and SYGVKD. CDR3 coding DNA: TGTGCCATCAGTGATAGTAGTAGCGGGAGGGGGGGTGAGCAGTTCTTC. Protein product: CAISDSSSGRGGEQFF.

The chain recombines TRBV18 with TRBJ1-4; 8 bases are shared with TRBD1. Germline V gene lookup returns CDR1 KGHSH and CDR2 LQKENI. The CDR3 has 15 residues. The V and J ends lost 3 bases and 10 bases, in that order; junction bases with no gene match: 10. The CDR3 nucleotides are TGTGCCAGCTCACCCGGACAGGGTTTAAGTGCAAAACTGTTTTTT. Translation gives CASSPGQGLSAKLFF.

The chain carries TRBV10-1 and TRBJ1-1; D is uncertain. CDR1 is WNHNN and CDR2 is SYGVQD in the germline V gene (reference sequence). The CDR3 contains 13 residues. V lost 8 bases, J lost 0 bases, and 10 bases lay in between. CDR3: CASSENLNTEAFF. In DNA, the CDR3 is TGCGCCAGCTCGGAGAATCTGAACACTGAAGCTTTCTTT.

This clone showed up just a few times. The chain couples TRBV5-1 to TRBJ1-1; D is unclear. V gave up 3 bases and J gave up 1 base, with 1 base separating them. Germline V gene lookup returns CDR1 SGHRS and CDR2 YFSETQ. The CDR3 is made up of 11 amino acids. DNA for the CDR3: TGCGCCAGCAGCTCGAACACTGAAGCTTTCTTT. The encoded protein is CASSSNTEAFF.

This chain uses TRBV30 with TRBJ1-3; D remains unclear. Trimming removed 2 bases at V and 0 bases at J, with 8 bases between. The CDR3 runs to 14 residues. Germline values: CDR1 GTSNPN, CDR2 SVGIG (reference sequence). The CDR3 reads CAWSLGNSGNTIYF. In nucleotides, the CDR3 is TGTGCCTGGAGTCTCGGAAACTCTGGAAACACCATATATTTT.

V usage is TRBV6-1 and J usage is TRBJ1-1; D call uncertain. The CDR3 is 13 amino acids. V lost 6 bases to trimming and J lost 2 bases, with 10 bases between them. The germline gives CDR1 MNHNS, CDR2 SASEGT. The CDR3 region has the DNA TGTGCCAGCAGCATGCGGGAAAACACTGAAGCTTTCTTT. Amino acids: CASSMRENTEAFF.